This T cell receptor (beta chain) was retrieved from a study of blood T cell repertoires in COVID-19. Per the original methods: From reference gene primer amplification, estimates of nucleated cell counts were derived. Measured with immunoSEQ multiplex PCR; TCRdb has only the in-frame clones, and not every one. That table furnishes V, J and clone size, whereas the DNA furnished D and trimming. The sample includes just over 95,000 clones, around nine tenths of them seen just once. The CDR3 extends over 13 amino acids. CDR1 is SGHTA and CDR2 is FQGNSA in the germline V gene. The V end was cut by 9 bases, the J end by 3 bases, with 15 bases between.

Sample: peripheral blood. The TCR sequence derives from a man aged 60 to 69 with acute or convalescent COVID-19. The V call is TRBV7-2, the J call TRBJ2-7; tentative D call: TRBD1 (5 bases). The CDR3 sequence is CASRSEGVYEQYF. In nucleotides, the CDR3 is TGTGCCAGTCGCTCGGAAGGGGTCTACGAGCAGTACTTC. The whole variable domain, filled in from reference TRBV7-2 and TRBJ2-7, reads GAGVSQSPSNKVTEKGKDVELRCDPISGHTALYWYRQSLGQGLEFLIYFQGNSAPDKSGLPSDRFSAERTGGSVSTLTIQRTQQEDSAVYLCASRSEGVYEQYFGPGTRLTVT.